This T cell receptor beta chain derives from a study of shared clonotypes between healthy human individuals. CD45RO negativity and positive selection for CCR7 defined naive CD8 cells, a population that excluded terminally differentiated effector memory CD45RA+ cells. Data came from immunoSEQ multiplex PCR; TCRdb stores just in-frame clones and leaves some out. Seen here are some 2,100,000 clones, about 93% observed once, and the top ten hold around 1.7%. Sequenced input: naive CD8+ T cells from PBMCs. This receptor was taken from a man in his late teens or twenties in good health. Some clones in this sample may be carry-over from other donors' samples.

The CDR3 is CAIVSKGTEAFF. The CDR3 bases are TGTGCCATTGTTTCCAAGGGGACTGAAGCTTTCTTT. This chain uses TRBV10-3 with TRBJ1-1; perhaps TRBD1 as D (5 bases). Deletions cut 9 bases from V and 5 bases from J, with 13 bases between. This CDR3 spans 12 amino acids. CDR1 and CDR2 (germline): ENHRY, SYGVKD.